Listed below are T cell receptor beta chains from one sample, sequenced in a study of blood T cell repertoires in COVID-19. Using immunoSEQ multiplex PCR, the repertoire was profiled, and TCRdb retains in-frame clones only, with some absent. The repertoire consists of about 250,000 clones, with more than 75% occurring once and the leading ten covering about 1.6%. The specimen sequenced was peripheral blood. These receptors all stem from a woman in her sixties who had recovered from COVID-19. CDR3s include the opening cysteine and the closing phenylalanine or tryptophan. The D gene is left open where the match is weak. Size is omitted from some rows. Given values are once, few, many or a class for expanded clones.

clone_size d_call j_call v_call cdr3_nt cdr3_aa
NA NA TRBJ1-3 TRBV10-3 TGTGCCATGGCGACTGTGAATGGAAACACCATATATTTT CAMATVNGNTIYF
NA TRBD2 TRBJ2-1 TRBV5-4 TGTGCCAGCAGCCCCCCCGGGGAGCGGGGGGCCCGAGGACATGAGCAGTTCTTC CASSPPGERGARGHEQFF
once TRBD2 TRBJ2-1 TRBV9 TGTGCCAGCAGAGCGGGGGGGGACAATGAGCAGTTCTTC CASRAGGDNEQFF
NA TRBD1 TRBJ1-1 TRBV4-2 TGTGCCAGCAGCCAAGAAGAGGGGACAGGGCGGTCTGAAGCTTTCTTT CASSQEEGTGRSEAFF
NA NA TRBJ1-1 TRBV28 TGTGCCAGCAGTTTATTAATCCAGGAAGCTTTCTTT CASSLLIQEAFF
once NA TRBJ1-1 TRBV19 TGTGCCAGTATCCCACGGGACTCAAGAAACACTGAAGCTTTCTTT CASIPRDSRNTEAFF
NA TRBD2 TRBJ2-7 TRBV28 TGTGCCAGCAGGGCGTCGGGGGGGCAGTACTTC CASRASGGQYF
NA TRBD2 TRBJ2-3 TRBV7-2 TGTGCCAGCAGCGTACAGGCTAGCGGGGGGATCGCAGATACGCAGTATTTT CASSVQASGGIADTQYF
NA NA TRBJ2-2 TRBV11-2 TGTGCCAGCAGCTTCTACACCGGGGAGCTGTTTTTT CASSFYTGELFF
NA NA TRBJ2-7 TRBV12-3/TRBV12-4 TGTGCCAGCAGTTTAGAATACTACGAGCAGTACTTC CASSLEYYEQYF
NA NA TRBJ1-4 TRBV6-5 TGTGCCAGCAGCCCCAGGGGAGCCACTAATGAAAAACTGTTTTTT CASSPRGATNEKLFF
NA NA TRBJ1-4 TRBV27 TGTGCCAGCAGTTCAGTTGCAACTAATGAAAAACTGTTTTTT CASSSVATNEKLFF
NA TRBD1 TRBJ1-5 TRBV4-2 TGTGCCAGCAGCCAAGATGAGACAGGGGGCGGTACCGGTCAGCCCCAGCATTTT CASSQDETGGGTGQPQHF
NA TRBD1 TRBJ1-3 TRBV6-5 TGTGCCAGCAGGGGACAGGCCCTCTCTGGAAACACCATATATTTT CASRGQALSGNTIYF
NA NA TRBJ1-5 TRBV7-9 TGTGCCAGCAGCTTAGCTGGCGGGGGTCGGAATCAGCCCCAGCATTTT CASSLAGGGRNQPQHF
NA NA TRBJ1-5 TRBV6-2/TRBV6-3 TGTGCCAGCAGTTACAGCCCGAATAGCAATCAGCCCCAGCATTTT CASSYSPNSNQPQHF